Included here is one T cell receptor (beta chain) sequence, with context. Its antigen remains unidentified. An Oncomine TCR Beta short-read assay was used to sequence the DNA from cultured CD4+ T cells. TCRdb called the PCR reads again in MiXCR, with one record for every CDR3 protein. The sample shows over 14,000 distinct CDR3 sequences, about 60% of them seen only once. The CDR3 spans 17 residues. From germline, CDR1 is LNHNV and CDR2 YYDKDF (reference sequence). V was shortened by 1 base and J by 1 base, with 16 bases between the two germline ends. The source of the sample is a study of vaccination and CD4 T cells after COVID-19. Study findings and constraints: When vaccine-specific clones from convalescent patients were examined, 304 of 307 were spike mono-reactive.

Treatment in this sample: approximately nine-day PBMC culture with coronavirus spike peptide pools or control peptides (ViraFEST assay). ViraFEST used peptide pools to expand antigen-specific T cells before TCR sequencing. Sequences were obtained from CD4+ T cells from blood, cultured in vitro. The rearrangement links TRBV15 to TRBJ1-1, with D perhaps matching TRBD1 (5 bases). The sequence derives from a human donor who had recovered from COVID-19. CDR3 nucleotides: TGTGCCACCAGCAGAGGGGGGGATTTCTTCGGGAACACTGAAGCTTTCTTT. It translates to CATSRGGDFFGNTEAFF.